The rows below give T cell receptor beta chains drawn from one sample of a study of T-cell memory formation after mild COVID-19. TCRdb analysed the 5' RACE reads with MiXCR anew, one entry per CDR3 protein. Of about 320,000 distinct CDR3 sequences detected, roughly an eighth appear once; the ten largest clones hold roughly a fifth. The sample taken for sequencing was PBMCs or a T cell subset sorted from them (not recorded which). The receptors originated from a man aged 18 to 35 who had mild COVID-19 (a few samples of this study predate the infection). Cell type and time point are not known. Each CDR3 is given with its conserved first and last residue. The D gene is left open where the match is weak. Clone size is stated in some rows and not others, as once, few, many or a class when expanded.

j_call | v_call | clone_size | d_call | cdr3_length | cdr3_aa | cdr3_nt
TRBJ2-5 | TRBV5-1 | few | - | 12 | CASSEMEETQYF | TGCGCCAGCAGTGAAATGGAAGAGACCCAGTACTTC
TRBJ2-3 | TRBV7-7 | - | - | 14 | CASSSGPSSDTQYF | TGTGCTAGCAGCTCCGGACCTTCCTCAGATACGCAGTATTTT
TRBJ2-5 | TRBV4-1 | - | TRBD2 | 17 | CASSYLGLAGGGETQYF | TGCGCCAGCAGCTACCTGGGACTAGCGGGGGGAGGAGAGACCCAGTACTTC
TRBJ1-4 | TRBV9 | many | TRBD1 | 15 | CASSVDGTVNEKLFF | TGTGCCAGCAGCGTAGATGGGACAGTCAATGAAAAACTGTTTTTT
TRBJ2-4 | TRBV5-1 | many | TRBD1 | 17 | CASSLPGTGVAKNIQYF | TGCGCCAGCAGCTTGCCCGGGACAGGGGTCGCCAAAAACATTCAGTACTTC
TRBJ1-4 | TRBV6-5 | - | - | 12 | CASSRTGLELFF | TGTGCCAGCAGCCGGACGGGGTTGGAACTGTTTTTT
TRBJ2-5 | TRBV24-1 | - | TRBD2 | 13 | CATRTSGEETQYF | TGTGCCACCAGGACTAGCGGGGAAGAGACCCAGTACTTC
TRBJ2-2 | TRBV10-1 | many | TRBD2 | 15 | CASRPGGVNTGELFF | TGCGCCAGCAGGCCCGGGGGGGTGAACACCGGGGAGCTGTTTTTT
TRBJ2-1 | TRBV20-1 | few | - | 14 | CSARDSISYNEQFF | TGCAGTGCTAGAGATTCGATCTCCTACAATGAGCAGTTCTTC
TRBJ1-5 | TRBV4-3 | few | - | 13 | CASSRQDGEPQHF | TGCGCCAGCAGCCGGCAGGACGGGGAGCCCCAGCATTTT
TRBJ2-5 | TRBV5-6 | - | TRBD2 | 16 | CASSLETSGAYQTQYF | TGTGCCAGCAGCTTGGAGACGAGCGGGGCCTATCAGACCCAGTACTTC
TRBJ2-7 | TRBV4-1 | - | TRBD2 | 15 | CASSPGTSGPYEQYF | TGCGCCAGCAGCCCTGGGACTAGCGGGCCCTACGAGCAGTACTTC
TRBJ1-1 | TRBV12-3/TRBV12-4 | - | - | 13 | CASSFRWGTEAFF | TGTGCCAGCAGTTTCAGATGGGGCACTGAAGCTTTCTTT
TRBJ1-1 | TRBV6-1 | few | - | 15 | CASSEVGSNLSEAFF | TGTGCCAGCAGTGAAGTAGGGAGTAATTTATCTGAAGCTTTCTTT
TRBJ2-2 | TRBV6-5 | many | TRBD2 | 17 | CASSYSGAGGARGELFF | TGTGCCAGCAGTTACTCGGGAGCGGGGGGCGCCCGAGGGGAGCTGTTTTTT
TRBJ2-5 | TRBV4-3 | - | - | 16 | CASSQDLSGTSGTQYF | TGCGCCAGCAGCCAAGATCTCAGCGGGACATCTGGGACCCAGTACTTC
TRBJ1-5 | TRBV5-1 | few | - | 15 | CASSSTGSLNQPQHF | TGCGCCAGCAGCTCAACAGGGTCGTTAAACCAGCCCCAGCATTTT
TRBJ2-5 | TRBV7-9 | - | TRBD1 | 13 | CASSGGTGETQYF | TGTGCCAGCAGCGGGGGGACAGGAGAGACCCAGTACTTC
TRBJ1-2 | TRBV7-9 | many | - | 12 | CASSFDDYGYTF | TGTGCCAGCAGCTTTGACGATTATGGCTACACCTTC
TRBJ1-1 | TRBV4-1 | few | - | 17 | CASSQDRRRGMNTEAFF | TGCGCCAGCAGCCAAGATAGACGGAGGGGTATGAACACTGAAGCTTTCTTT
TRBJ2-1 | TRBV7-9 | many | - | 13 | CASTLQQGIEQFF | TGTGCCAGCACTCTCCAACAGGGTATTGAGCAGTTCTTC
TRBJ2-5 | TRBV6-6 | few | - | 16 | CASSPQGSLKQETQYF | TGTGCCAGCAGTCCCCAGGGATCTCTGAAACAAGAGACCCAGTACTTC